The present TCR beta chain was sequenced within a study of blood T cell repertoires in COVID-19. About the research overall: Nucleic acid was either cDNA or gDNA, and it came from T cells, B-cell-depleted T cells, or PBMCs.

Germline-derived CDR1 and CDR2 are SGHTA and FQGTGA. CDR3 length: 14 amino acids. V gave up 2 bases and J gave up 3 bases, with 9 bases separating them. Some clones are missing from TCRdb's copy, which holds only in-frame ones; the method was immunoSEQ multiplex PCR. The profile covers about 25,000 clones, with about 88% appearing a single time and over 9.5% taken by the ten largest. The source of this sequence is a man aged 65 to 79 with acute or convalescent COVID-19. This rearrangement joins TRBV7-3 to TRBJ2-3, with D uncertain. Material for sequencing was peripheral blood. CDR3 in amino acids: CASSLGLATDTQYF. The DNA for the CDR3 is TGTGCCAGCAGCTTAGGTCTGGCAACAGATACGCAGTATTTT.